This T cell receptor (beta chain) was recovered during a study of shared clonotypes between healthy human individuals (dated by TCRdb to 2020 to 2021). General notes on the study: Two women and three men aged 18 to 49 years were included in the cohort. For each donor, CD4 naive and CD4 memory were each given three plates, CD8 naive was given two plates, and CD8 memory was given one plate. To estimate repertoire size and how much clonotypes are shared between individuals, the study performed deep sequencing of blood TCR repertoires from 4 to 6 healthy adults. Libraries were prepared and TCR repertoires were sequenced by different laboratories using diverse techniques, in order to increase sequencing depth and limit assay-specific biases. Between about 0.8 and 9 billion PBMCs per donor were obtained by leukapheresis. Findings and caveats that apply to the study as a whole: Pairwise subsampling indicated that sequencing depth was expected to affect the degree of clonotype sharing among donors. Even with the large sequencing depth, rarefaction of the sorted-subset datasets indicated that sequencing was incomplete. Sampling was restricted to blood, and TCR repertoires in tissues likely differ from the TCR repertoires found in blood. Higher generation probabilities were observed for clonotypes shared by all four sorted-subset donors than for non-shared clonotypes. Sharing across several donors was observed for approximately 5% of naive CD4, 3% to 3.5% of naive CD8, roughly 2.3% of memory CD4, and approximately 0.41% of memory CD8 clonotypes. The small number of donors limited the genetic and exposure-history diversity represented. Larger estimated clonotype richness was generally found for naive subsets than for memory subsets.

Using the deep immunoSEQ assay, TCR CDR3 regions were amplified from genomic DNA by multiplex PCR. Extracted genomic DNA from each cell subset was distributed evenly across all wells of several immunoSEQ 96-well plates, and each plate was treated as a replicate. For sorted subsets, approximately 210 ng of genomic DNA, equivalent to 25,000 to 30,000 T cell genomes, went into each replicate PCR. The purified libraries were quantified using a Qubit 3.0 fluorometer, sized with a Bioanalyzer 2100, and then quantified again using the KAPA Library Quantification kit. A separate single-read 150-cycle Illumina NextSeq 550 flow cell was used to sequence each immunoSEQ 96-well plate. The source study handled its data this way. The immunoSEQ output contained only junctional sequences without quality scores, so filtering could not match that applied to full-length reads. To assign V/J genes and CDR3, sequences were annotated using PyIR, a Python wrapper for IgBLAST v1.9, with IMGT germline references. Reads were filtered out if the reads had weak V/J assignments (E-value above 1e-6), no CDR3, stop codons, out-of-frame junctions, or ambiguous translated residues. V3J clonotypes were defined by identical inferred V gene, J gene, and CDR3 amino acid sequence. Percentage overlap between repertoires was computed as shared unique clonotypes divided by the size of the smaller repertoire. Three approaches were used to assess repertoire richness: RTK rarefaction, the Chao1 estimator, and Recon v2.1 estimates of unobserved clonotypes. Generation probabilities for all TCRbeta clonotypes obtained by the gDNA method from four donors were computed using OLGA. Here the immuneACCESS table is served through TCRdb, limited to in-frame sequences with V and J called. Missing clones are a known gap in these copies; in checked studies unresolved V genes cover under half, and the rest lacks a known reason. V, J and clone size derive from that table, while D and trimming were established from the DNA sequence. This sample gives 2 million to 3 million clones in total; more than 85% of them show up just once. The top ten clonotypes cover 0.36% of the sample.

Healthy HIV-negative adults with no recently reported acute infections or vaccinations were included as donors. Every donor was a Caucasian adult living in Nashville, Tennessee, USA. CD4+ T cells were enriched by magnetic negative selection, after which naive cells were positively selected on CD45RA and the negative fraction was taken as the memory subset. After blood collection by leukapheresis, PBMCs were isolated using Ficoll-Histopaque density gradient centrifugation and then cryopreserved in the vapor phase of liquid nitrogen. Purity and quantity of every magnetically sorted T cell population were checked by analytical flow cytometry. Genomic DNA was isolated from each sorted fraction and quantified by UV absorbance on a Nanodrop 2000c. Concerning this clone: The antigen it recognizes is unknown. No clone much larger than this one lies a single base away; base qualities are absent.

Inclusive of the bounding cysteine and phenylalanine, the CDR3 is 16 residues long. Only the CDR3 region is kept as DNA, spanning 48 bases read in frame from base 1. The V end gives up 2 bases and the J end 4 bases, leaving 10 bases in the junction not matched to a gene. Reading the germline V gene gives CDR1 SGDLS and CDR2 YYNGEE. The clonotype was recovered from a young man in good health. Some clones in this sample may be carry-over from other donors' samples. Sequencing was done on a sample of naive CD4+ T cells from PBMCs. The cell subset or site label corresponds to: CD45RA+ positively selected. The chain couples TRBV9 to TRBJ2-3, and TRBD2 aligns with 7 junction nucleotides. For the CDR3, the sequence is CASSVAGGRNADTQYF. Read as DNA, the sequence is TGTGCCAGCAGCGTGGCTGGCGGGAGAAACGCAGATACGCAGTATTTT. This CDR3, with the reference TRBV9 and TRBJ2-3 proteins standing in past its ends, gives the full variable domain DSGVTQTPKHLITATGQRVTLRCSPRSGDLSVYWYQQSLDQGLQFLIQYYNGEERAKGNILERFSAQQFPDLHSELNLSSLELGDSALYFCASSVAGGRNADTQYFGPGTRLTVL.